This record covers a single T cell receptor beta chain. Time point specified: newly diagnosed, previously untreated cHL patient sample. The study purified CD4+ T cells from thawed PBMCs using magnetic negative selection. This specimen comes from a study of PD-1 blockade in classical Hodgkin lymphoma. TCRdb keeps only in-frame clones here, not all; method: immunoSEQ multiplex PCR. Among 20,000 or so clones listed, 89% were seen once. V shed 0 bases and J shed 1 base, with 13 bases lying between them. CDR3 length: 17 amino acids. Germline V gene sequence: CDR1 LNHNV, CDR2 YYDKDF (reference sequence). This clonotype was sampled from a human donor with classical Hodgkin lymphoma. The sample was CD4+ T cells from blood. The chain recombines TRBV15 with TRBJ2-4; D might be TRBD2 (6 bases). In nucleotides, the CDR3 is TGTGCCACCAGCAGAGAGCCGGGACTGGACGCCAAAAACATTCAGTACTTC. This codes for CATSREPGLDAKNIQYF. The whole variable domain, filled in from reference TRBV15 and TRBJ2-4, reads DAMVIQNPRYQVTQFGKPVTLSCSQTLNHNVMYWYQQKSSQAPKLLFHYYDKDFNNEADTPDNFQSRRPNTSFCFLDIRSPGLGDTAMYLCATSREPGLDAKNIQYFGAGTRLSVL.